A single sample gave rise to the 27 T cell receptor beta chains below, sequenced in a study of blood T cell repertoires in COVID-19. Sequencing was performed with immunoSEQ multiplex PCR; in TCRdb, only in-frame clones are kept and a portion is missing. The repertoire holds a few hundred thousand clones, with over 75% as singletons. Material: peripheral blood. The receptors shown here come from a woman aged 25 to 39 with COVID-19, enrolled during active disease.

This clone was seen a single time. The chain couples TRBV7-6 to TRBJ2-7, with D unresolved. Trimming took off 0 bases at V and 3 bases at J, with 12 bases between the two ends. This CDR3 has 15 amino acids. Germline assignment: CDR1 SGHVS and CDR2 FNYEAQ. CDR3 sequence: CASSLAPQSGYEQYF. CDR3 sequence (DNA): TGTGCCAGCAGCTTAGCCCCTCAGTCGGGCTACGAGCAGTACTTC.

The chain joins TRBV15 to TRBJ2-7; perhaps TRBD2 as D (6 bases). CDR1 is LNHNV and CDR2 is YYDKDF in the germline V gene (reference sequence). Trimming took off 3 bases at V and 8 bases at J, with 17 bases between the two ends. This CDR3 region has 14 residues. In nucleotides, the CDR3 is TGTGCCACCAGCAGGGCCGGAGGGGAAGGAAAGCAGTACTTC. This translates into CATSRAGGEGKQYF.

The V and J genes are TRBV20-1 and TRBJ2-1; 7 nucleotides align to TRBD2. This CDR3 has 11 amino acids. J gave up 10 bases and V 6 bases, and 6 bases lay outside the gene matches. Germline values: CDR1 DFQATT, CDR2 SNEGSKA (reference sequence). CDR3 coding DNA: TGCAGTGCACTCGGGACTACAGAGCAGTTCTTC. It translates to CSALGTTEQFF.

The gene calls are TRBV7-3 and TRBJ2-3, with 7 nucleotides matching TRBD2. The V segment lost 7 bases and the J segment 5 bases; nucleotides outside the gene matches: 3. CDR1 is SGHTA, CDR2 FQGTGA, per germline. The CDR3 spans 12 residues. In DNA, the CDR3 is TGTGCCAGCACCTCGGGGGGAGATACGCAGTATTTT. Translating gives CASTSGGDTQYF.

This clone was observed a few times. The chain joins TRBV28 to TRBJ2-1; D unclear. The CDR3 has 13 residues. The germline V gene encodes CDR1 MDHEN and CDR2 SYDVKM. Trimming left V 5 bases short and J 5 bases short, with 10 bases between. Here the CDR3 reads CASSERLNNEQFF. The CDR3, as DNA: TGTGCCAGCAGTGAGAGGCTCAACAATGAGCAGTTCTTC.

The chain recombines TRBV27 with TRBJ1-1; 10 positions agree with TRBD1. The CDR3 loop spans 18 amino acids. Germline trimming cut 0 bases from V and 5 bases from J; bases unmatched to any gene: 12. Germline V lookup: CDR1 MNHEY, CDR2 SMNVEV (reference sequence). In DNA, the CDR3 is TGTGCCAGCAGTTTATCGAGGGGGACAGGGGCGCGATGGACTGAAGCTTTCTTT. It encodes CASSLSRGTGARWTEAFF.

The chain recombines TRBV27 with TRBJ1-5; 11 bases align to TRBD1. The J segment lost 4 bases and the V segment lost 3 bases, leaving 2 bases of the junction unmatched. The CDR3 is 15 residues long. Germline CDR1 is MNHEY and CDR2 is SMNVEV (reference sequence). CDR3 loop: CASSFGTGGNQPQHF. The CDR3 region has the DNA TGTGCCAGCAGTTTCGGGACAGGGGGTAATCAGCCCCAGCATTTT.

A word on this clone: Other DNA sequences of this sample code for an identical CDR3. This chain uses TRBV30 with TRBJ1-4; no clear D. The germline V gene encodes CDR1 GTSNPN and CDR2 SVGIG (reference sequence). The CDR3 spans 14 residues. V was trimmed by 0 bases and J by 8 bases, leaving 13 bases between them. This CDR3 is CAWSVGSGREKLFF. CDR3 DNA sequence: TGTGCCTGGAGTGTGGGCTCGGGGAGAGAAAAACTGTTTTTT. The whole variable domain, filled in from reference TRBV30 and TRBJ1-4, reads SQTIHQWPATLVQPVGSPLSLECTVEGTSNPNLYWYRQAAGRGLQLLFYSVGIGQISSEVPQNLSASRPQDRQFILSSKKLLLSDSGFYLCAWSVGSGREKLFFGSGTQLSVL.

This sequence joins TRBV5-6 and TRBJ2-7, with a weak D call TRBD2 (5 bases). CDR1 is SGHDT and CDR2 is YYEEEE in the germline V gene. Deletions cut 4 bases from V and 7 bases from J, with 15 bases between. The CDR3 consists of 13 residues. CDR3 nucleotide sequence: TGTGCCAGCAGCCACTCCTCGGGATGGGAGCAGTACTTC. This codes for CASSHSSGWEQYF.

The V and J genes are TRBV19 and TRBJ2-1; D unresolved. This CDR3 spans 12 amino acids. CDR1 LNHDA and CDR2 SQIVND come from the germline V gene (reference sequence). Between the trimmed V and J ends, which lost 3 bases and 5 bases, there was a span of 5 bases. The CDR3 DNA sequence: TGTGCCAGTAGTATTTCCGACAATGAGCAGTTCTTC. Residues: CASSISDNEQFF.

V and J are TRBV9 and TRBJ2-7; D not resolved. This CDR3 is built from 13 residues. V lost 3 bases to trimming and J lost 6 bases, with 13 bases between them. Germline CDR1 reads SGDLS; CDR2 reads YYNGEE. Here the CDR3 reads CASSARVFSEQYF. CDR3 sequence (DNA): TGTGCCAGCAGCGCCCGTGTTTTTTCCGAGCAGTACTTC.

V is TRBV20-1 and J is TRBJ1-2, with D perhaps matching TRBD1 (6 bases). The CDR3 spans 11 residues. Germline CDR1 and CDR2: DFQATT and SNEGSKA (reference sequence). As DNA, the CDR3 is TGCAGCAGGACAAAAGGGGGTGGCTACACCTTC. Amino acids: CSRTKGGGYTF.

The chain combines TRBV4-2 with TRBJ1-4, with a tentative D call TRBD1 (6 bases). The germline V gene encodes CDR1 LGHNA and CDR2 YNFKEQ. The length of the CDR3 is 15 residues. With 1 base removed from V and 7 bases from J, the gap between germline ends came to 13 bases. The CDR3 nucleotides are TGTGCCAGCAGCCAAGGTCTACAGGGAAGTGAAAAACTGTTTTTT. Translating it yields CASSQGLQGSEKLFF.

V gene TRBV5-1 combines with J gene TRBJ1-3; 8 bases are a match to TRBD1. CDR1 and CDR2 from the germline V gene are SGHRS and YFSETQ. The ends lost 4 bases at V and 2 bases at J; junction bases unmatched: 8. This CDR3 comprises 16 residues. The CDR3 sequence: CASSRGQATAGNTIYF. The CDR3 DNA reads TGCGCCAGCAGCAGGGGACAGGCAACCGCTGGAAACACCATATATTTT. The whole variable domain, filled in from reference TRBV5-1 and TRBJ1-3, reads KAGVTQTPRYLIKTRGQQVTLSCSPISGHRSVSWYQQTPGQGLQFLFEYFSETQRNKGNFPGRFSGRQFSNSRSEMNVSTLELGDSALYLCASSRGQATAGNTIYFGEGSWLTVV.

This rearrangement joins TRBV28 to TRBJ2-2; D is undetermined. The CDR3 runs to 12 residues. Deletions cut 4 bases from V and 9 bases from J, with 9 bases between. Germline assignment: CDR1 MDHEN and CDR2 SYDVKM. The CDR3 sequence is CASSSLYWELFF. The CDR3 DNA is TGTGCCAGCAGTTCCCTCTACTGGGAGCTGTTTTTT.

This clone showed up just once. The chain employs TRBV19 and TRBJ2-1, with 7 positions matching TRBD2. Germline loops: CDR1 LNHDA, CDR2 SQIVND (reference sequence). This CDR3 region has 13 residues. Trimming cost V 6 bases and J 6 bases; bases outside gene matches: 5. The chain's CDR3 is CASRTSTRNEQFF. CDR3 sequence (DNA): TGTGCCAGTAGGACTAGCACACGCAATGAGCAGTTCTTC.

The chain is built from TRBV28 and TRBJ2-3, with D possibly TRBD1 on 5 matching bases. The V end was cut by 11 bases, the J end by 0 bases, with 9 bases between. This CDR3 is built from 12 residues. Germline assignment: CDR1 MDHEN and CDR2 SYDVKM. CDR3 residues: CASGSSTDTQYF. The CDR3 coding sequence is TGTGCCTCAGGGTCTAGCACAGATACGCAGTATTTT.

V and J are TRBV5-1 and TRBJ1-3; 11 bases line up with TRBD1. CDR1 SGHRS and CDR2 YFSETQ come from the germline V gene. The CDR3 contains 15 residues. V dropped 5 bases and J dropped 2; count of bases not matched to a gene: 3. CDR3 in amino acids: CASSPDRGPGNTIYF. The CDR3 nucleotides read TGCGCCAGCAGTCCGGACAGGGGGCCTGGAAACACCATATATTTT.

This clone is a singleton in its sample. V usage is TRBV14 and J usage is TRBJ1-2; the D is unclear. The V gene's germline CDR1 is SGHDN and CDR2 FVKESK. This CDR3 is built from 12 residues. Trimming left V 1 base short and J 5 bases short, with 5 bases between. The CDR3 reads CASSQGRYGYTF. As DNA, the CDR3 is TGTGCCAGCAGCCAAGGGCGGTATGGCTACACCTTC.

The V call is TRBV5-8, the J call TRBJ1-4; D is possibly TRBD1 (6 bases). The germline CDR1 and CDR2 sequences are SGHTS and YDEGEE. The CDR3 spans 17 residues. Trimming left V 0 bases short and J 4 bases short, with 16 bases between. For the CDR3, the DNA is TGTGCCAGCAGCTTGGGTCTCTTCGGGACATATAATGAAAAACTGTTTTTT. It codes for CASSLGLFGTYNEKLFF.

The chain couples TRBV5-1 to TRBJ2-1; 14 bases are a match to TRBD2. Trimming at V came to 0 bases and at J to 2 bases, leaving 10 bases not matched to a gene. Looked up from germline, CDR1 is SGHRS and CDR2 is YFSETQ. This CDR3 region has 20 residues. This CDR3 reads CASSLGWEGLAGGAYNEQFF. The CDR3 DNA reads TGCGCCAGCAGCTTGGGCTGGGAAGGACTAGCGGGAGGCGCCTACAATGAGCAGTTCTTC.

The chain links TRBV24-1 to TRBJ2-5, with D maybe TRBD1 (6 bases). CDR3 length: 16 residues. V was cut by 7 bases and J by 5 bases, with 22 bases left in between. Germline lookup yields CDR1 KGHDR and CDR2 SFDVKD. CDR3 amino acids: CATSAPATGSGETQYF. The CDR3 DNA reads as TGTGCCACCAGCGCCCCGGCTACAGGGTCGGGGGAGACCCAGTACTTC.

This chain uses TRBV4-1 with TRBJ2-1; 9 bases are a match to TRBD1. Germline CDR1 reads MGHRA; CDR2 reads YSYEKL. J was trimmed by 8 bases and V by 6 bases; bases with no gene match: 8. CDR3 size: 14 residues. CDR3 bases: TGCGCCAGCAGGAGGCAACAGGGGGCCTATGAGCAGTTCTTC. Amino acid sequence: CASRRQQGAYEQFF.

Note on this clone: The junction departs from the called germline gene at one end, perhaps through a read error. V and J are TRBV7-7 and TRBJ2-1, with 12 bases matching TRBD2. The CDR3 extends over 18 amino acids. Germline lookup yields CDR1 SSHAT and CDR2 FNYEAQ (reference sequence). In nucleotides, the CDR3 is TGTGCTAGCAGCCCTAACGCGGCTAGCGGGAGGGTTAACAATGAGCAGTTCTTC. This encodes CASSPNAASGRVNNEQFF.

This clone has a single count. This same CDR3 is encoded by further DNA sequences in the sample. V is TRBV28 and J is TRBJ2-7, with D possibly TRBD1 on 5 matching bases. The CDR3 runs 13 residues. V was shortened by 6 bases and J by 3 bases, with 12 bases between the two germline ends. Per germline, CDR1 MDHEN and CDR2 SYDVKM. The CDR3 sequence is CASSPGFGYEQYF. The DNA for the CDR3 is TGTGCCAGCAGCCCAGGGTTCGGCTACGAGCAGTACTTC.

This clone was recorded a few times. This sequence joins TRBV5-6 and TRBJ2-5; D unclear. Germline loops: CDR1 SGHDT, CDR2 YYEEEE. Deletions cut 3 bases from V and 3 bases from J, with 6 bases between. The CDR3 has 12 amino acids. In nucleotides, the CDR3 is TGTGCCAGCAGCTACACCGAAGAGACCCAGTACTTC. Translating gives CASSYTEETQYF.

In DNA form, the CDR3 reads TGCAGCGTCTTTCGGGACAGGGCCAACGAGCAGTACTTC. It translates to CSVFRDRANEQYF. J is TRBJ2-7 and V is TRBV29-1; 9 bases map to TRBD1. CDR1 SQVTM and CDR2 ANQGSEA come from the germline V gene. J was trimmed by 5 bases and V by 6 bases; bases with no gene match: 8. The CDR3 is made up of 13 amino acids.